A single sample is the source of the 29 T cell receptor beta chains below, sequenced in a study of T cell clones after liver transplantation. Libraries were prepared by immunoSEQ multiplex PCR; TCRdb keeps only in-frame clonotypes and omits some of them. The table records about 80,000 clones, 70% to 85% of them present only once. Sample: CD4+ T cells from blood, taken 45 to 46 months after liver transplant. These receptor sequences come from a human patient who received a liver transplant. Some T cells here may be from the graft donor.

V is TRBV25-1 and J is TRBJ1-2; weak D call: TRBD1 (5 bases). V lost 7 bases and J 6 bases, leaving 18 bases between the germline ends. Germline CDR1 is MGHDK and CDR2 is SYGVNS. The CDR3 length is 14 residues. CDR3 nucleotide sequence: TGTGCCAGCATCCCCGGTGGGGGGGAGAATGGCTACACCTTC. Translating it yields CASIPGGGENGYTF.

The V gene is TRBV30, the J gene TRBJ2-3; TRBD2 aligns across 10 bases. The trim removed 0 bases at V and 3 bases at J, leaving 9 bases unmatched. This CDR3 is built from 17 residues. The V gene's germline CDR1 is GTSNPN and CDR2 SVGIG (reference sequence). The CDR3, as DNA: TGTGCCTGGAGTGTACCGGGGCTAGCGGGAGTAACAGATACGCAGTATTTT. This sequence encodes CAWSVPGLAGVTDTQYF.

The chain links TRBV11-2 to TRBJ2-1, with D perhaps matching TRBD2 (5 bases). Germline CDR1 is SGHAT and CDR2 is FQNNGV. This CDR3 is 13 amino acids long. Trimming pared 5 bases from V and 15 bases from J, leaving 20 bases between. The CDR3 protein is CASSPPGIAFGFF. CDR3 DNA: TGTGCCAGCAGCCCCCCGGGAATAGCGTTCGGGTTCTTC.

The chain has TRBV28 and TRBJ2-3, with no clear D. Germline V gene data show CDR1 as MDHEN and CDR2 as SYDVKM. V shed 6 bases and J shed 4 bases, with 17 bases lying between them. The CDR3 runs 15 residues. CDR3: CASSHRGDRADTQYF. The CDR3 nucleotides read TGTGCCAGCAGCCACCGCGGAGATAGGGCAGATACGCAGTATTTT.

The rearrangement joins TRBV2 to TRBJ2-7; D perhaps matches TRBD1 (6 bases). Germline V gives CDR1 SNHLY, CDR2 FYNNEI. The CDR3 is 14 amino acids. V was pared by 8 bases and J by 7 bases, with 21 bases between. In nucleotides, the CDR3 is TGTGCCAGCCACCACCGGGACAAATCGGCGGAGCAGTACTTC. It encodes CASHHRDKSAEQYF.

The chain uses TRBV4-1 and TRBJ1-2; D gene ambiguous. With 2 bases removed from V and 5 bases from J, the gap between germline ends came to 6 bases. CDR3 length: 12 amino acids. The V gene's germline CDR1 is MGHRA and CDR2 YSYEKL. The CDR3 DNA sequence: TGCGCCAGCAGCCAAAGCCGGTATGGCTACACCTTC. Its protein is CASSQSRYGYTF.

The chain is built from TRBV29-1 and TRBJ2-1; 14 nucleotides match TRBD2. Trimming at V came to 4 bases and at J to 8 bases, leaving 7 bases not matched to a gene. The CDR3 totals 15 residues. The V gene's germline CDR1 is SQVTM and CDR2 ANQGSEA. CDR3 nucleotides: TGCAGCGTTGTGGGACTAGCGGGAGTGGGGGATGAGCAGTTCTTC. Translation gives CSVVGLAGVGDEQFF.

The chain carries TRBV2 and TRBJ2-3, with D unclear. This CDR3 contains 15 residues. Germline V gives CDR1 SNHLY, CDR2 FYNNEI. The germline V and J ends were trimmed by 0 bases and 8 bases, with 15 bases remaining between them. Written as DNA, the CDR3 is TGTGCCAGCAGTGAAGCGCTTCCCAAGGGTATTACGCAGTATTTT. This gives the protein CASSEALPKGITQYF.

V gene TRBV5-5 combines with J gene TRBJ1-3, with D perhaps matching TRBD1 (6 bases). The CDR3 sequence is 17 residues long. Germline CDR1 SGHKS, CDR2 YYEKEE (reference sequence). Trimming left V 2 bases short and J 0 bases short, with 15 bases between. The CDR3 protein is CASSFRPQGHSGNTIYF. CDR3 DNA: TGTGCCAGCAGCTTTAGACCACAGGGCCACTCTGGAAACACCATATATTTT.

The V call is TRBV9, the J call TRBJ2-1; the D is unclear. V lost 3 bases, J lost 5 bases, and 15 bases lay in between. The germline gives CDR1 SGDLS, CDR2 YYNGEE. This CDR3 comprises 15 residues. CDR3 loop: CASSALDLPNNEQFF. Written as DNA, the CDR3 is TGTGCCAGCAGCGCGTTGGACCTCCCCAACAATGAGCAGTTCTTC.

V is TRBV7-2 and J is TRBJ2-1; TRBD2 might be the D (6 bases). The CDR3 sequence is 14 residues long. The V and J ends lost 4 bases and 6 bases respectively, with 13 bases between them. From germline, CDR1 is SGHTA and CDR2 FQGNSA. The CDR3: CASSSLGAGNEQFF. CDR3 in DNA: TGTGCCAGCAGCTCCCTTGGAGCGGGCAATGAGCAGTTCTTC. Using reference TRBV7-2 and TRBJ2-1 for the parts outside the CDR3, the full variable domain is GAGVSQSPSNKVTEKGKDVELRCDPISGHTALYWYRQSLGQGLEFLIYFQGNSAPDKSGLPSDRFSAERTGGSVSTLTIQRTQQEDSAVYLCASSSLGAGNEQFFGPGTRLTVL.

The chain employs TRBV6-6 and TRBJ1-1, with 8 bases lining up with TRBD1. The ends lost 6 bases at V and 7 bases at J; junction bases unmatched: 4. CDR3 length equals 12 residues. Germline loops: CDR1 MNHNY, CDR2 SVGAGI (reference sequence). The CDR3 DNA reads TGTGCCAGCAGAAACGGACAGGGTGAAGCTTTCTTT. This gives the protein CASRNGQGEAFF.

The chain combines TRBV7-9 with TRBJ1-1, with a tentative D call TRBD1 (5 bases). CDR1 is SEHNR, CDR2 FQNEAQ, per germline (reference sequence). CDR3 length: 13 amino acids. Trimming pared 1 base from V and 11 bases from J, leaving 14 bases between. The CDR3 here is CASSLEGGDLAFF. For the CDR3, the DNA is TGTGCCAGCAGCTTAGAGGGAGGGGATTTGGCTTTCTTT.

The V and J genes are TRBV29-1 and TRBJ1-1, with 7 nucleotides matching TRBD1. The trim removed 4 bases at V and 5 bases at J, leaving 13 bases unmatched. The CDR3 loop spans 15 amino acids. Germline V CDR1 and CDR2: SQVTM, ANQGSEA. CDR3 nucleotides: TGCAGCGTTGCAAGAACGACAGGGCCGAGGACTGAAGCTTTCTTT. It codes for CSVARTTGPRTEAFF.

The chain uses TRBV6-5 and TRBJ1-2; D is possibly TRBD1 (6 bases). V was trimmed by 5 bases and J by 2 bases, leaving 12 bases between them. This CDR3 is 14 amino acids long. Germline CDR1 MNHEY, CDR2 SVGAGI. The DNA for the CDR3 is TGTGCCAGCAGTGAAGTAGGGGGGAACTATGGCTACACCTTC. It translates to CASSEVGGNYGYTF.

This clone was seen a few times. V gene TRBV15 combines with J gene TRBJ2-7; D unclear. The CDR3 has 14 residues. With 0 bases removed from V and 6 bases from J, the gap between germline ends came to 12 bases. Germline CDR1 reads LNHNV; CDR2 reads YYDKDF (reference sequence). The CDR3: CATSRDPDMGEQYF. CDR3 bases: TGTGCCACCAGCAGAGATCCAGACATGGGCGAGCAGTACTTC.

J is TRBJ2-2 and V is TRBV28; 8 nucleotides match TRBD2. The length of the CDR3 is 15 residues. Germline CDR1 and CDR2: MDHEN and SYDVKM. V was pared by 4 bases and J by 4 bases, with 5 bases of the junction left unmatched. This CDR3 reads CASSSGTRSTGELFF. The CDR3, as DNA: TGTGCCAGCAGTTCCGGGACTAGAAGCACCGGGGAGCTGTTTTTT.

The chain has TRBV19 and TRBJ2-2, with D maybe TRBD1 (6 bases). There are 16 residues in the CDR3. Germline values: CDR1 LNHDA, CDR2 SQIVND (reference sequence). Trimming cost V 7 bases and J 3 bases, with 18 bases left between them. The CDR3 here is CASTPQGQPYTGELFF. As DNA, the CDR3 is TGTGCCAGTACTCCCCAGGGGCAGCCTTACACCGGGGAGCTGTTTTTT.

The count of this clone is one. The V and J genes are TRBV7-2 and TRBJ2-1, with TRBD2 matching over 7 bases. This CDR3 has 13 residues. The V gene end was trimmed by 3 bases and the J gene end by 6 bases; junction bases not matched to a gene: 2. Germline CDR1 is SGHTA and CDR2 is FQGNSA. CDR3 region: CASSLTSPNEQFF. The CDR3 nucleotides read TGTGCCAGCAGCTTGACTAGCCCCAATGAGCAGTTCTTC.

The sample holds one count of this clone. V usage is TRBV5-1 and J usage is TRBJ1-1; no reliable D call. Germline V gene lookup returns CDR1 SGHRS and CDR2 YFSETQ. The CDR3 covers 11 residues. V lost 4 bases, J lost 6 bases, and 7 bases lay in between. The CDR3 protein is CASSEGPEAFF. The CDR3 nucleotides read TGCGCCAGCAGCGAAGGCCCTGAAGCTTTCTTT.

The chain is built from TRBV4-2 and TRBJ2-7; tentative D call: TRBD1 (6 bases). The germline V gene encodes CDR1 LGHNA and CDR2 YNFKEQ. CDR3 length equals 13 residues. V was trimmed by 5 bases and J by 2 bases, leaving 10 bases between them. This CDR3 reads CASSSPGAYEQYF. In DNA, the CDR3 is TGTGCCAGCAGCTCACCAGGGGCCTACGAGCAGTACTTC.

CDR3 loop: CASSSLSTFRTTEAFF. The DNA for the CDR3 is TGCGCCAGCAGCTCCCTCTCCACCTTTAGAACAACTGAAGCTTTCTTT. V and J are TRBV5-1 and TRBJ1-1; D gene ambiguous. V was cut by 3 bases and J by 5 bases, with 20 bases left in between. Germline loops: CDR1 SGHRS, CDR2 YFSETQ. This CDR3 region has 16 residues.

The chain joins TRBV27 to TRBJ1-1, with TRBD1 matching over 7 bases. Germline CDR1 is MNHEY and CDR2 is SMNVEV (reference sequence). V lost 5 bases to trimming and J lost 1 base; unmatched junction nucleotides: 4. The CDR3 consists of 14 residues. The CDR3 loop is CASSPDRRNTEAFF. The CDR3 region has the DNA TGTGCCAGCAGTCCGGACAGGAGGAACACTGAAGCTTTCTTT.

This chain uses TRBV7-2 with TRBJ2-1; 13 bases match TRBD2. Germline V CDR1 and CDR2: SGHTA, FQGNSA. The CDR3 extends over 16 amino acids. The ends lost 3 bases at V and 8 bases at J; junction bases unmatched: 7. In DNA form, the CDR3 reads TGTGCCAGCAGCTTCTGGACTAGCGGGAGTGTCTATGAGCAGTTCTTC. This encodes CASSFWTSGSVYEQFF.

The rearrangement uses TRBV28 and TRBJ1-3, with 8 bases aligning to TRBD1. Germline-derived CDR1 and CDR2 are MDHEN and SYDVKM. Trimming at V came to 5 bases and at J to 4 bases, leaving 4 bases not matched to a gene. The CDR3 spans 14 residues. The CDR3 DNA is TGTGCCAGCAGTCAGGGGGCGACGGGAAACACCATATATTTT. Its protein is CASSQGATGNTIYF.

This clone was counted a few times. CDR3 residues: CASSLAGVDTQYF. The DNA of the CDR3 is TGTGCCAGCAGTTTAGCGGGAGTCGATACGCAGTATTTT. The rearrangement uses TRBV28 and TRBJ2-3, with 7 nucleotides matching TRBD2. The V gene's germline CDR1 is MDHEN and CDR2 SYDVKM. Losses at the gene ends were 2 bases for V and 6 bases for J; bases not matched to a gene: 2. The CDR3 is made up of 13 amino acids.

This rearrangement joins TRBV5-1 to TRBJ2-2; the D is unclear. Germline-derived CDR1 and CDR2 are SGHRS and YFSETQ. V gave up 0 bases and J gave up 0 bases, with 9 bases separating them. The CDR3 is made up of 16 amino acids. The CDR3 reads CASSLELFANTGELFF. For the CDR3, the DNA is TGCGCCAGCAGCTTGGAGTTGTTCGCGAACACCGGGGAGCTGTTTTTT.

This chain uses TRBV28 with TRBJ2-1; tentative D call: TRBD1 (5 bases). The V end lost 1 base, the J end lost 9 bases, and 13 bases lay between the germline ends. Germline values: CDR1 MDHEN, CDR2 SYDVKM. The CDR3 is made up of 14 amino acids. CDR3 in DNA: TGTGCCAGCAGTTTATCCCAGGGCACGCGTGAGCAGTTCTTC. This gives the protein CASSLSQGTREQFF. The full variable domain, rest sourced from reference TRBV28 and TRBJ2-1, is DVKVTQSSRYLVKRTGEKVFLECVQDMDHENMFWYRQDPGLGLRLIYFSYDVKMKEKGDIPEGYSVSREKKERFSLILESASTNQTSMYLCASSLSQGTREQFFGPGTRLTVL.

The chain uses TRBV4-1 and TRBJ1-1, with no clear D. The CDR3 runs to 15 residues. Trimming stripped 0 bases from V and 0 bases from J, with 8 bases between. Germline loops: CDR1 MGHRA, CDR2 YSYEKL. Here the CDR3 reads CASSQDDPLNTEAFF. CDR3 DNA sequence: TGCGCCAGCAGCCAAGATGACCCTCTGAACACTGAAGCTTTCTTT.